A single sample is the source of the 4 T cell receptor beta chains below, sequenced in a study of shared clonotypes between healthy human individuals. Assay: immunoSEQ multiplex PCR; the TCRdb copy retains only in-frame clones and omits some. The data hold fewer than 3 million clones, with roughly 90% observed a single time. Input material: naive CD4+ T cells from PBMCs. The subset is: CD45RA+ positively selected. These receptors came from a man between 18 and 35 years old in good health. Some clones in this sample may be carry-over from other donors' samples.

V usage is TRBV7-9 and J usage is TRBJ2-3; TRBD2 is a possible D gene (5 bases). The germline CDR1 and CDR2 sequences are SEHNR and FQNEAQ (reference sequence). This CDR3 has 15 residues. Trimming cost V 2 bases and J 1 base, with 10 bases left between them. Here the CDR3 reads CASSLSGTRTDTQYF. Here the CDR3 DNA reads TGTGCCAGCAGCTTAAGCGGCACCCGCACAGATACGCAGTATTTT.

CDR3 loop: CASHGGGGTAEAFF. In DNA, the CDR3 is TGTGCCAGCCACGGAGGCGGTGGGACCGCCGAAGCTTTCTTT. V is TRBV18 and J is TRBJ1-1, with a tentative D call TRBD1 (5 bases). The CDR3 is 14 residues long. CDR1 and CDR2 (germline): KGHSH, LQKENI. The germline V and J ends were trimmed by 8 bases and 8 bases, with 21 bases remaining between them. Supplemented by reference TRBV18 and TRBJ1-1, the full variable domain reads NAGVMQNPRHLVRRRGQEARLRCSPMKGHSHVYWYRQLPEEGLKFMVYLQKENIIDESGMPKERFSAEFPKEGPSILRIQQVVRGDSAAYFCASHGGGGTAEAFFGQGTRLTVV.

This chain joins TRBV5-1 and TRBJ2-3; 12 positions agree with TRBD1. The CDR3 covers 16 residues. From germline, CDR1 is SGHRS and CDR2 YFSETQ. V was pared by 4 bases and J by 4 bases, with 7 bases of the junction left unmatched. CDR3 region: CASSPTGTGGPDTQYF. CDR3 nucleotides: TGCGCCAGCAGCCCAACCGGGACAGGGGGCCCAGATACGCAGTATTTT.

The chain carries TRBV7-9 and TRBJ2-2; 7 positions match TRBD1. Germline V gene lookup returns CDR1 SEHNR and CDR2 FQNEAQ (reference sequence). The CDR3 is 14 residues long. The J segment lost 4 bases and the V segment lost 5 bases, leaving 4 bases of the junction unmatched. The DNA of the CDR3 is TGTGCCAGCAGCAACCGGGACAGCACCGGGGAGCTGTTTTTT. Protein: CASSNRDSTGELFF. Full variable domain (remainder filled in from reference TRBV7-9 and TRBJ2-2): DTGVSQNPRHKITKRGQNVTFRCDPISEHNRLYWYRQTLGQGPEFLTYFQNEAQLEKSRLLSDRFSAERPKGSFSTLEIQRTEQGDSAMYLCASSNRDSTGELFFGEGSRLTVL.